These 31 T cell receptor beta chains were sequenced from one sample in a study of blood T cell repertoires in COVID-19. The repertoire was sequenced with immunoSEQ multiplex PCR; TCRdb's copy has only in-frame clones and lacks some. The data contain about 400,000 clones, approximately 86% of them singletons. Sequencing input: peripheral blood. The receptor set was obtained from a human donor in a cohort sampled during active COVID-19.

The chain employs TRBV4-1 and TRBJ2-2, with 11 nucleotides matching TRBD1. CDR3 size: 17 residues. The germline CDR1 and CDR2 sequences are MGHRA and YSYEKL. V lost 4 bases, J lost 4 bases, and 8 bases stayed unmatched. CDR3 loop: CASSREGQGASTGELFF. In nucleotides, the CDR3 is TGCGCCAGCAGCCGCGAAGGACAGGGGGCAAGCACCGGGGAGCTGTTTTTT.

The chain links TRBV7-9 to TRBJ1-1; D may be TRBD1 (5 bases). The CDR3 consists of 13 residues. Trimming removed 5 bases at V and 5 bases at J, with 12 bases between. Germline CDR1 is SEHNR and CDR2 is FQNEAQ (reference sequence). CDR3 residues: CASSRGGETEAFF. CDR3 nucleotides: TGTGCCAGCAGCAGGGGTGGTGAGACTGAAGCTTTCTTT.

This clone was counted a single time. V and J are TRBV28 and TRBJ1-1; no clear D gene. This CDR3 comprises 11 residues. The V end was cut by 2 bases, the J end by 8 bases, with 6 bases between. The germline V gene has CDR1 MDHEN and CDR2 SYDVKM. CDR3 bases: TGTGCCAGCAGTTTAGCGTGGGAAGCTTTCTTT. Translated, it gives CASSLAWEAFF.

The V gene is TRBV5-1, the J gene TRBJ2-1, with 9 bases that match TRBD2. Germline loops: CDR1 SGHRS, CDR2 YFSETQ. Trimming cost V 0 bases and J 7 bases; bases outside gene matches: 5. The CDR3 extends over 15 amino acids. The CDR3 nucleotides are TGCGCCAGCAGCTTGGAGTCTAGCGGGGCTAATGAGCAGTTCTTC. Translating it yields CASSLESSGANEQFF. The variable domain in full, completed from reference TRBV5-1 and TRBJ2-1, reads KAGVTQTPRYLIKTRGQQVTLSCSPISGHRSVSWYQQTPGQGLQFLFEYFSETQRNKGNFPGRFSGRQFSNSRSEMNVSTLELGDSALYLCASSLESSGANEQFFGPGTRLTVL.

This chain joins TRBV28 and TRBJ2-3; 8 bases are shared with TRBD1. The CDR3 spans 14 residues. J gave up 2 bases and V 3 bases, and 1 base lay outside the gene matches. Per germline, CDR1 MDHEN and CDR2 SYDVKM. CDR3 in amino acids: CASSLGQVTDTQYF. The CDR3 DNA reads as TGTGCCAGCAGTTTGGGACAGGTCACAGATACGCAGTATTTT.

The chain uses TRBV7-8 and TRBJ1-1; 10 bases agree with TRBD1. Germline-derived CDR1 and CDR2 are SGHVS and FQNEAQ. The CDR3 is 14 amino acids. With 5 bases clipped from V and 6 bases from J, the junction kept 6 bases outside the gene matches. The CDR3 DNA is TGTGCCAGCAGCCTAATGGGACAGGGGCCTGAAGCTTTCTTT. Translated, it gives CASSLMGQGPEAFF.

The chain is built from TRBV6-5 and TRBJ2-7; TRBD2 matches 7 bases. The J segment lost 2 bases and the V segment lost 5 bases, leaving 9 bases of the junction unmatched. The CDR3 contains 15 residues. CDR1 MNHEY and CDR2 SVGAGI come from the germline V gene. CDR3 nucleotide sequence: TGTGCCAGCAGTCCCCCCCCCGGGAGGCCCTACGAGCAGTACTTC. This gives the protein CASSPPPGRPYEQYF.

This chain's CDR3 is CASSLTVYEQYF. The CDR3 DNA reads TGTGCCAGCAGCTTAACGGTATACGAGCAGTACTTC. This chain joins TRBV7-9 and TRBJ2-7; D remains ambiguous. Trimming took off 2 bases at V and 4 bases at J, with 6 bases between the two ends. Germline V lookup: CDR1 SEHNR, CDR2 FQNEAQ (reference sequence). This CDR3 has 12 residues.

V and J are TRBV6-6 and TRBJ2-3, with TRBD2 matching over 8 bases. This CDR3 region has 15 residues. The germline gives CDR1 MNHNY, CDR2 SVGAGI (reference sequence). Trimming at V came to 6 bases and at J to 2 bases, leaving 7 bases not matched to a gene. DNA of the CDR3: TGTGCCAGCAGCGGAGCGGGGGCCATCACAGATACGCAGTATTTT. This codes for CASSGAGAITDTQYF.

This clone has more than one count but fewer than ten. The CDR3 loop is CASSLAGGTNEAFF. The CDR3 DNA reads as TGTGCCAGCAGCTTAGCGGGGGGAACTAATGAAGCTTTCTTT. The chain joins TRBV7-9 to TRBJ1-1; D is possibly TRBD1 (5 bases). The CDR3 runs to 14 residues. Germline loops: CDR1 SEHNR, CDR2 FQNEAQ (reference sequence). V lost 0 bases to trimming and J lost 7 bases, with 12 bases between them.

The V call is TRBV7-7, the J call TRBJ2-1; no firm D call. Germline V gene sequence: CDR1 SSHAT, CDR2 FNYEAQ (reference sequence). CDR3 length: 13 amino acids. Deletions cut 4 bases from V and 6 bases from J, with 10 bases between. The CDR3, as DNA: TGTGCCAGCAGCTCTGATCCGGGCAATGAGCAGTTCTTC. Amino acid sequence: CASSSDPGNEQFF.

The chain recombines TRBV16 with TRBJ1-5, with D unresolved. CDR3 size: 15 residues. The ends were cut back, 0 bases at V and 3 bases at J, with 9 bases in the middle. CDR1 KGHSY and CDR2 FQNENV come from the germline V gene. CDR3 nucleotide sequence: TGTGCCAGCAGCCAATCGGTACAGATCAATCAGCCCCAGCATTTT. Its translation: CASSQSVQINQPQHF. The whole variable domain, filled in from reference TRBV16 and TRBJ1-5, reads GEEVAQTPKHLVRGEGQKAKLYCAPIKGHSYVFWYQQVLKNEFKFLISFQNENVFDETGMPKERFSAKCLPNSPCSLEIQATKLEDSAVYFCASSQSVQINQPQHFGDGTRLSIL.

This chain uses TRBV30 with TRBJ2-7; 12 bases agree with TRBD2. The CDR3 spans 15 residues. Germline V gene sequence: CDR1 GTSNPN, CDR2 SVGIG (reference sequence). The ends lost 7 bases at V and 4 bases at J; junction bases unmatched: 11. The CDR3 DNA reads as TGTGCCTCAACCTGGACTAGCGGGAAGGTATACGAGCAGTACTTC. This translates into CASTWTSGKVYEQYF.

This chain links TRBV28 with TRBJ2-7; weak D call: TRBD1 (5 bases). The V end lost 3 bases, the J end lost 5 bases, and 23 bases lay between the germline ends. Germline assignment: CDR1 MDHEN and CDR2 SYDVKM. This CDR3 comprises 17 residues. This CDR3 reads CASSFLSGPLLYDEQYF. The DNA for the CDR3 is TGTGCCAGCAGTTTCTTATCAGGGCCCTTGTTGTACGACGAGCAGTACTTC. The full variable domain, with the rest looked up from reference TRBV28 and TRBJ2-7, is DVKVTQSSRYLVKRTGEKVFLECVQDMDHENMFWYRQDPGLGLRLIYFSYDVKMKEKGDIPEGYSVSREKKERFSLILESASTNQTSMYLCASSFLSGPLLYDEQYFGPGTRLTVT.

This clone was counted only a few times. The chain links TRBV9 to TRBJ1-6, with TRBD1 as a possible D gene (6 bases). The germline V gene has CDR1 SGDLS and CDR2 YYNGEE. This CDR3 contains 13 residues. V was pared by 4 bases and J by 7 bases, with 9 bases between. The CDR3: CASSFGQNSPLHF. Here the CDR3 DNA reads TGTGCCAGCAGCTTCGGACAGAATTCACCCCTCCACTTT.

The chain is built from TRBV28 and TRBJ2-3; 7 nucleotides align to TRBD2. In germline, CDR1 is MDHEN, CDR2 SYDVKM. The junction had 14 bases not matched to a gene; V was cut back by 0 bases and J by 8 bases. The CDR3 runs 17 residues. The CDR3: CASSLWGGRTVIGTQYF. The CDR3 DNA follows: TGTGCCAGCAGTTTATGGGGGGGGAGGACCGTAATTGGTACGCAGTATTTT.

The V and J genes are TRBV7-8 and TRBJ2-2; 7 nucleotides agree with TRBD1. The V segment lost 6 bases and the J segment 4 bases; nucleotides outside the gene matches: 5. The V gene's germline CDR1 is SGHVS and CDR2 FQNEAQ. The CDR3 contains 14 residues. The chain's CDR3 is CASSPNRGTGELFF. CDR3 DNA sequence: TGTGCCAGCAGTCCCAACAGGGGCACCGGGGAGCTGTTTTTT. The complete variable domain, with remaining parts taken from reference TRBV7-8 and TRBJ2-2, reads GAGVSQSPRYKVAKRGQDVALRCDPISGHVSLFWYQQALGQGPEFLTYFQNEAQLDKSGLPSDRFFAERPEGSVSTLKIQRTQQEDSAVYLCASSPNRGTGELFFGEGSRLTVL.

The chain carries TRBV11-2 and TRBJ1-2, with TRBD1 identical over 7 bases. The germline gives CDR1 SGHAT, CDR2 FQNNGV. The CDR3 length is 15 residues. Germline trimming cut 4 bases from V and 4 bases from J; bases unmatched to any gene: 9. The CDR3 nucleotides are TGTGCCAGCAGCTCCCTTAGGGGGCGGACCTATGGCTACACCTTC. It encodes CASSSLRGRTYGYTF.

The chain uses TRBV4-2 and TRBJ2-7; D possibly corresponds to TRBD2 (6 bases). This CDR3 contains 15 residues. V was trimmed by 4 bases and J by 4 bases, leaving 17 bases between them. Germline CDR1 LGHNA, CDR2 YNFKEQ. CDR3 nucleotides: TGTGCCAGCAGCCGAGAATTTCGGGAGAGTTACGAGCAGTACTTC. This translates into CASSREFRESYEQYF.

The chain joins TRBV6-1 to TRBJ1-5; 7 nucleotides line up with TRBD1. The CDR3 is 15 residues long. Germline V gene sequence: CDR1 MNHNS, CDR2 SASEGT. V dropped 2 bases and J dropped 4; count of bases not matched to a gene: 5. This CDR3 is CASSEWGTENQPQHF. CDR3 sequence (DNA): TGTGCCAGCAGTGAATGGGGGACAGAGAATCAGCCCCAGCATTTT.

The chain joins TRBV6-6 to TRBJ2-2; 11 bases agree with TRBD1. V gave up 11 bases and J gave up 7 bases; unmatched junction bases: 9. Germline V gene data show CDR1 as MNHNY and CDR2 as SVGAGI (reference sequence). This CDR3 has 14 residues. The CDR3 loop is CAGSGQGEGGELFF. The CDR3 DNA reads as TGTGCCGGTTCGGGACAGGGGGAGGGCGGGGAGCTGTTTTTT.

The genes are TRBV5-4 and TRBJ2-1, with 9 bases fitting TRBD1. The CDR3 totals 16 residues. Germline trimming cut 4 bases from V and 8 bases from J; bases unmatched to any gene: 13. Germline-derived CDR1 and CDR2 are SGHNT and YYREEE (reference sequence). This chain's CDR3 is CASSPMRDRESDEQFF. CDR3 bases: TGTGCCAGCAGCCCTATGAGGGACAGGGAGAGCGATGAGCAGTTCTTC.

The J gene is TRBJ1-4, the V gene TRBV5-1, with D hard to call. CDR1 and CDR2 (germline): SGHRS, YFSETQ. V was clipped by 7 bases and J by 8 bases, with 12 bases between them. The CDR3 covers 12 residues. The CDR3 loop reads CASRFGGEKLFF. CDR3 nucleotides: TGCGCCAGCCGGTTTGGAGGGGAAAAACTGTTTTTT.

This chain joins TRBV10-2 and TRBJ2-4; possibly TRBD1 for D (6 bases). The germline gives CDR1 WSHSY, CDR2 SAAADI. Trimming removed 2 bases from V and 10 bases from J, with 12 bases in between. The CDR3 has 13 amino acids. The CDR3 loop is CASSEGPGQIQYF. In DNA, the CDR3 is TGCGCCAGCAGTGAGGGGCCCGGACAGATTCAGTACTTC.

This chain uses TRBV5-3 with TRBJ2-3; 8 nucleotides align to TRBD2. TRBV5-3 is assigned to the ORF class and has an uncertain function. Trimming cost V 3 bases and J 5 bases; bases outside gene matches: 17. The CDR3 covers 18 residues. The CDR3 loop reads CARSYPSIDGGAVDTQYF. As DNA, the CDR3 is TGTGCCAGAAGCTACCCTTCAATCGACGGGGGGGCCGTAGATACGCAGTATTTT.

The rearrangement links TRBV19 to TRBJ2-1; weak D call: TRBD2 (6 bases). CDR1 and CDR2 (germline): LNHDA, SQIVND (reference sequence). Trimming stripped 4 bases from V and 4 bases from J, with 14 bases between. This CDR3 contains 15 residues. The CDR3 region is CASSSLGGEYNEQFF. CDR3 bases: TGTGCCAGTAGTAGCCTCGGAGGGGAATACAATGAGCAGTTCTTC.

The chain combines TRBV30 with TRBJ2-1, with D tentatively TRBD2 (7 bases). Trimming stripped 0 bases from V and 6 bases from J, with 15 bases between. Germline loops: CDR1 GTSNPN, CDR2 SVGIG (reference sequence). The CDR3 sequence is 15 residues long. The CDR3, as DNA: TGTGCCTGGAGTGTACGGGTGGGGGGGCCCAATGAGCAGTTCTTC. Its protein is CAWSVRVGGPNEQFF. The entire variable domain, with the rest obtained from reference TRBV30 and TRBJ2-1, is as follows: SQTIHQWPATLVQPVGSPLSLECTVEGTSNPNLYWYRQAAGRGLQLLFYSVGIGQISSEVPQNLSASRPQDRQFILSSKKLLLSDSGFYLCAWSVRVGGPNEQFFGPGTRLTVL.

This rearrangement joins TRBV14 to TRBJ1-1; D unresolved. The V and J ends lost 0 bases and 1 base respectively, with 9 bases between them. The CDR3 covers 15 residues. Germline-derived CDR1 and CDR2 are SGHDN and FVKESK. The CDR3, as DNA: TGTGCCAGCAGCCAAGATCTTTCAGGGAACACTGAAGCTTTCTTT. Translation gives CASSQDLSGNTEAFF.

This clone was counted between two and nine times. This rearrangement joins TRBV2 to TRBJ1-1; no firm D call. This CDR3 comprises 15 residues. CDR1 and CDR2 (germline): SNHLY, FYNNEI. With 6 bases removed from V and 3 bases from J, the gap between germline ends came to 17 bases. The CDR3 loop is CASRPGYSGYTEAFF. The CDR3 nucleotides are TGTGCCAGCAGGCCTGGCTATAGCGGGTACACTGAAGCTTTCTTT.

The chain uses TRBV7-2 and TRBJ2-7; D remains unclear. Germline loops: CDR1 SGHTA, CDR2 FQGNSA. Trimming removed 4 bases at V and 7 bases at J, with 23 bases between. CDR3 size: 16 residues. The CDR3 DNA sequence: TGTGCCAGCAGCTCCCCCGCCAGGAAGGCCCGCATGGAGCAGTACTTC. It encodes CASSSPARKARMEQYF.

The chain carries TRBV5-5 and TRBJ2-3, with 14 bases fitting TRBD2. Germline V gene data show CDR1 as SGHKS and CDR2 as YYEKEE (reference sequence). With V trimmed by 4 bases and J by 3 bases, 4 bases remained unmatched. This CDR3 is 16 amino acids long. This CDR3 is CASSRLAGGLTDTQYF. The DNA for the CDR3 is TGTGCCAGCAGCCGACTAGCGGGGGGGCTGACAGATACGCAGTATTTT.